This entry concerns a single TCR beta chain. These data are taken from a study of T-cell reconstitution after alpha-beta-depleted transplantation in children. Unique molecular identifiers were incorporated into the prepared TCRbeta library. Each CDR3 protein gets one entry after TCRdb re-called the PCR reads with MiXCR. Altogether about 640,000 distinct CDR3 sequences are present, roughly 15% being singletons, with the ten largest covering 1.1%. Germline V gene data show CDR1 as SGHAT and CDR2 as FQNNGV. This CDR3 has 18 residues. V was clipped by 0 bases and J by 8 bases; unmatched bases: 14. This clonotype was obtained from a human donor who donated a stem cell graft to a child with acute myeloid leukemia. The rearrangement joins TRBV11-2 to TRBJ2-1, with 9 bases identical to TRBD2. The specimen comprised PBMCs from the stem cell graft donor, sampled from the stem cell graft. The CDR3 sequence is CASSLESRASGVRDEQFF. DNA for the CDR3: TGTGCCAGCAGCTTAGAGAGTCGGGCTAGCGGGGTGAGGGATGAGCAGTTCTTC.